This entry is about one T cell receptor beta chain. Its target is not known. These data belong to a study of blood T cells in healthy people across ages. The use of a sample-barcoded 5' primer and a J-beta primer mix characterized a second PCR of roughly 6 to 12 cycles. Each cDNA molecule carried a tag from a template-switch adaptor that contained 12 random nucleotides. Each CDR3 protein is one row after TCRdb ran MiXCR on the 5' RACE reads. The top ten hold 4% of the sample, which has over a million distinct CDR3 sequences, around 40% seen once. Per sample, extraction of total RNA gave at least 5.5 micrograms in every case. V was cut by 7 bases and J by 1 base, with 13 bases left in between. This CDR3 has 14 residues. Findings and caveats of the study: For the donors, CMV status was unknown and possibly confounded expanded clonotype changes. One million T cells yielded diversity estimates that were considered underestimates.

The receptor was isolated from a woman younger than 35 in good health. Sample: blood. The chain has TRBV12-3 or TRBV12-4 and TRBJ1-1; D is perhaps TRBD1 (6 bases). CDR3 sequence reads: CASTPGQPNTEAFF. CDR3 DNA: TGTGCCAGCACCCCTGGACAGCCGAACACTGAAGCTTTCTTT.